This T cell receptor beta chain was retrieved from a study of cytomegalovirus exposure and HLA in healthy donors. Study-level results: At a 0.05 false discovery rate, a later analysis found over 15,000 TCR beta sequences to be associated with HLA alleles. It emerged from a later analysis that several of the most significant clusters appeared to be linked to common viral pathogens. Among CMV-associated TCR beta chains, most appeared HLA-restricted in a later analysis. TCR beta chain V- and J-gene trimming was linked, in a later analysis, to a missense variant in DCLRE1C.

This clone was detected once. Its antigen is not known. 60 Vbeta and 13 Jbeta primers were used in PCR. This table comes from immunoSEQ multiplex PCR, and its TCRdb copy is limited to in-frame clones, with some not included. The sample holds 150,000 to 200,000 clones, approximately 84% seen once. Between the trimmed V and J ends, which lost 4 bases and 8 bases, there was a span of 15 bases. The germline V gene encodes CDR1 SEHNR and CDR2 FQNEAQ (reference sequence). The CDR3 length is 14 residues. Sequencing was carried out using PBMCs. This sequence joins TRBV7-9 and TRBJ2-1; possibly TRBD1 for D (6 bases). This TCR derives from a girl less than two years old in good health and CMV-seronegative. Written as DNA, the CDR3 is TGTGCCAGCAGCTCAATACAGGGAGTCGATGAGCAGTTCTTC. Its translation: CASSSIQGVDEQFF.